The entry below gives a single T cell receptor beta chain sequence along with its context. Its specificity is unknown. Presence of unique molecular identifiers characterized the TCR beta cDNA libraries. MiXCR was run by TCRdb on the PCR reads, yielding one entry per CDR3 protein. In the table there are around 770,000 distinct CDR3 sequences, around 45% of which are singletons. This entry comes from a study of post-analysis software for immune sequencing data. For the study at large: As for disease course, relapsing-remitting, secondary progressive and progressive-relapsing multiple sclerosis were all included. General study points: Controls showed lower frequencies than patients for roughly five TRBV segments, and TRBV5-6, TRBV5-1 and TRBV20-1 were among these. Strong co-clustering by F measure linked samples that shared a preparation batch.

The V gene lost 6 bases and the J gene lost 8 bases, with 11 bases spanning the gap. The V gene's germline CDR1 is MNHEY and CDR2 SVGAGI. CDR3 size: 13 residues. Sequenced sample: blood. The rearrangement uses TRBV6-5 and TRBJ1-6; no reliable D call. This clonotype originated in a girl aged 10 to 17 with multiple sclerosis. The CDR3 DNA reads TGTGCCAGCAGGATTTCGAGAGATTCACCCCTCCACTTT. The encoded protein is CASRISRDSPLHF.